A single sample is the source of the 24 T cell receptor beta chains below, sequenced in a study of blood T cell repertoires in COVID-19 (dated by TCRdb to 2020 to 2021). To prepare the library, the immunoSEQ multiplex PCR assay was applied. Entries here come from immuneACCESS through TCRdb and include only in-frame sequences with V and J called. Some clones fail to appear in such tables; in the studies checked, an unresolved V gene covers under half of the shortfall, and the cause of the remainder is unknown. This sample gives some 110,000 clones in total; less than 90% of them show up just once. Around 4.2% of the sample is taken by the ten largest. Sequenced input: PBMCs or T cells enriched from blood (not recorded which). These receptors were collected from a woman in her 30s who had recovered from COVID-19.

Remarks on this clone: Other DNA sequences from this sample encode an identical CDR3 as well. This chain connects TRBV6-5 to TRBJ1-2; TRBD1 is a possible D gene (6 bases). Trimming removed 0 bases at V and 7 bases at J, with 15 bases between. CDR1 and CDR2 (germline): MNHEY, SVGAGI. The CDR3 sequence is 15 residues long. CDR3 bases: TGTGCCAGCAGTTACTCGAGGGGGGGGCTGGGTGGCTACACCTTC. It yields the protein CASSYSRGGLGGYTF.

This clone showed up just once. The chain carries TRBV5-4 and TRBJ2-7; TRBD1 is a possible D gene (6 bases). Germline V lookup: CDR1 SGHNT, CDR2 YYREEE (reference sequence). The CDR3 has 14 amino acids. V lost 1 base to trimming and J lost 1 base, with 9 bases between them. CDR3 sequence reads: CASSLSGTSYEQYF. The CDR3 nucleotides are TGTGCCAGCAGCTTGTCTGGGACATCCTACGAGCAGTACTTC.

The chain recombines TRBV6-5 with TRBJ1-6, with 10 bases aligning to TRBD1. CDR3 length: 15 residues. V dropped 6 bases and J dropped 11; count of bases not matched to a gene: 10. Looked up from germline, CDR1 is MNHEY and CDR2 is SVGAGI. The CDR3 protein is CASSTRDRGSAPLHF. CDR3 bases: TGTGCCAGCAGCACCAGGGACAGGGGCAGTGCACCCCTCCACTTT.

The V gene is TRBV7-6, the J gene TRBJ2-3; 12 nucleotides align to TRBD2. The CDR3 has 16 residues. CDR1 is SGHVS and CDR2 is FNYEAQ in the germline V gene. V shed 4 bases, J shed 9 bases, and the junction held 11 bases outside the gene matches. The CDR3 spells CASSSRTSGTRRTQYF. In DNA, the CDR3 is TGTGCCAGCAGCTCCCGGACTAGCGGGACGCGGAGGACGCAGTATTTT.

CDR3 in amino acids: CASTSNPGQHHSPLHF. DNA for the CDR3: TGTGCCAGCACCAGCAACCCGGGACAGCACCATTCACCCCTCCACTTT. The rearrangement links TRBV28 to TRBJ1-6; 7 bases agree with TRBD1. Germline V gene lookup returns CDR1 MDHEN and CDR2 SYDVKM. CDR3 length: 16 amino acids. Unmatched junction bases numbered 14, after V lost 7 bases and J lost 8 bases.

The chain combines TRBV28 with TRBJ2-7; D is unresolved. V gave up 2 bases and J gave up 5 bases, with 16 bases separating them. In germline, CDR1 is MDHEN, CDR2 SYDVKM. The CDR3 consists of 15 residues. The CDR3 sequence: CASSLRGLHLDEQYF. The CDR3 DNA reads TGTGCCAGCAGTTTACGAGGCCTCCATTTAGACGAGCAGTACTTC.

The rearrangement joins TRBV30 to TRBJ1-2; 8 nucleotides align to TRBD1. The germline CDR1 and CDR2 sequences are GTSNPN and SVGIG (reference sequence). V lost 3 bases and J lost 4; bases outside the gene matches: 10. The CDR3 consists of 15 residues. CDR3 in amino acids: CAWRTTDRVSYGYTF. The CDR3 DNA is TGTGCCTGGAGGACGACGGACAGGGTTTCCTATGGCTACACCTTC.

CDR3 in DNA: TGTGCCCGCCTCCGGGACACTTACTATGGCTACACCTTC. It codes for CARLRDTYYGYTF. The rearrangement uses TRBV6-5 and TRBJ1-2; a weak D match, TRBD1 (6 bases). Germline loops: CDR1 MNHEY, CDR2 SVGAGI. The germline V and J ends were trimmed by 11 bases and 3 bases, with 16 bases remaining between them. There are 13 residues in the CDR3.

The chain links TRBV11-2 to TRBJ2-5; 11 bases match TRBD2. The CDR3 has 14 amino acids. V lost 6 bases and J lost 4; bases outside the gene matches: 4. Germline V lookup: CDR1 SGHAT, CDR2 FQNNGV. CDR3 DNA: TGTGCCAGCAGTATGACTAGCGGGATAGAGACCCAGTACTTC. The encoded protein is CASSMTSGIETQYF. Looking up the rest from reference TRBV11-2 and TRBJ2-5 gives the full variable domain: EAGVAQSPRYKIIEKRQSVAFWCNPISGHATLYWYQQILGQGPKLLIQFQNNGVVDDSQLPKDRFSAERLKGVDSTLKIQPAKLEDSAVYLCASSMTSGIETQYFGPGTRLLVL.

The chain combines TRBV28 with TRBJ2-7, with a tentative D call TRBD2 (8 bases). The CDR3 sequence is 15 residues long. Germline CDR1 reads MDHEN; CDR2 reads SYDVKM. V dropped 5 bases and J dropped 7 bases, with 21 bases sitting between them. CDR3 amino acids: CASSLTGTSLWEQYF. In DNA, the CDR3 is TGTGCCAGCAGTCTGACAGGGACTAGTCTCTGGGAGCAGTACTTC.

This chain links TRBV27 with TRBJ2-1; TRBD1 matches at 10 bases. J lost 6 bases, V lost 4 bases, and 6 bases had no gene match. The CDR3 contains 15 residues. Per germline, CDR1 MNHEY and CDR2 SMNVEV (reference sequence). CDR3 loop: CASSSRDRGANEQFF. In DNA, the CDR3 is TGTGCCAGCAGTTCCCGGGACAGGGGTGCCAATGAGCAGTTCTTC.

This rearrangement joins TRBV6-2 or TRBV6-3 to TRBJ2-7; 9 nucleotides line up with TRBD2. V lost 5 bases and J lost 0; bases outside the gene matches: 5. This CDR3 comprises 15 residues. The V gene's germline CDR1 is MNHEY and CDR2 SVGEGT. CDR3 residues: CASSPRLAVSYEQYF. CDR3 nucleotides: TGTGCCAGCAGTCCGCGACTAGCGGTCTCCTACGAGCAGTACTTC.

The chain has TRBV3-1 (or the pseudogene TRBV3-2) and TRBJ2-1, with 9 nucleotides matching TRBD1. V trimming: 6 bases; J trimming: 5 bases; junction bases outside the gene matches: 8. The CDR3 loop spans 15 amino acids. The germline V gene encodes CDR1 LGHDT and CDR2 YNNKEL (reference sequence). The CDR3 nucleotides read TGTGCCAGCAGGGTCCGGGACAGGGAGAACAATGAGCAGTTCTTC. Amino acid sequence: CASRVRDRENNEQFF.

The chain has TRBV7-2 and TRBJ2-2, with D tentatively TRBD1 (5 bases). The CDR3 loop spans 15 amino acids. V lost 8 bases to trimming and J lost 5 bases, with 18 bases between them. Germline V CDR1 and CDR2: SGHTA, FQGNSA. The CDR3 DNA follows: TGTGCCAGCGACCAACTGTCTAAGGGGACCGGGGAGCTGTTTTTT. This gives the protein CASDQLSKGTGELFF. Combining the CDR3 with reference TRBV7-2 and TRBJ2-2 gives the whole variable domain GAGVSQSPSNKVTEKGKDVELRCDPISGHTALYWYRQSLGQGLEFLIYFQGNSAPDKSGLPSDRFSAERTGGSVSTLTIQRTQQEDSAVYLCASDQLSKGTGELFFGEGSRLTVL.

The chain recombines TRBV6-5 with TRBJ2-7; possibly TRBD1 for D (7 bases). The CDR3 extends over 15 amino acids. Trimming shortened V by 0 bases and J by 6 bases, and 15 bases separated the two germline ends. Germline V CDR1 and CDR2: MNHEY, SVGAGI. The CDR3 region is CASSYSAGGIGEQYF. In DNA form, the CDR3 reads TGTGCCAGCAGTTACTCGGCAGGGGGGATAGGCGAGCAGTACTTC.

This chain links TRBV27 with TRBJ2-1; a weak D match, TRBD2 (5 bases). The CDR3 has 15 residues. Looked up from germline, CDR1 is MNHEY and CDR2 is SMNVEV (reference sequence). The V end was cut by 0 bases, the J end by 3 bases, with 9 bases between. CDR3 sequence reads: CASSLSTINYNEQFF. DNA of the CDR3: TGTGCCAGCAGTTTATCGACTATTAACTACAATGAGCAGTTCTTC.

This clone was seen once. The J gene is TRBJ2-3, the V gene TRBV20-1; tentative D call: TRBD1 (8 bases). CDR3 length: 18 residues. Trimming took off 3 bases at V and 2 bases at J, with 24 bases between the two ends. Germline V gives CDR1 DFQATT, CDR2 SNEGSKA (reference sequence). CDR3 nucleotides: TGCAGTGCTAGTGGGGGGGGTGGACAGGGAGGGTTCACAGATACGCAGTATTTT. Its translation is CSASGGGGQGGFTDTQYF.

This chain links TRBV30 with TRBJ1-1; the D gene is possibly TRBD1 (6 bases). This CDR3 is built from 13 residues. V was clipped by 0 bases and J by 5 bases, with 10 bases between them. The germline gives CDR1 GTSNPN, CDR2 SVGIG (reference sequence). The CDR3 DNA reads TGTGCCTGGAGTGTTACAGGGCGGACTGAAGCTTTCTTT. This gives the protein CAWSVTGRTEAFF.

The rearrangement joins TRBV11-2 to TRBJ2-7; the D is unclear. Germline CDR1 SGHAT, CDR2 FQNNGV. V was trimmed by 0 bases and J by 2 bases, leaving 14 bases between them. This CDR3 region has 16 residues. CDR3 in amino acids: CASSLDFRTVTYEQYF. The CDR3 DNA reads as TGTGCCAGCAGCTTAGATTTCCGAACAGTGACCTACGAGCAGTACTTC.

The chain has TRBV5-1 and TRBJ1-4, with D maybe TRBD1 (6 bases). The germline gives CDR1 SGHRS, CDR2 YFSETQ. V lost 4 bases and J 7 bases, leaving 17 bases between the germline ends. The CDR3 length is 15 residues. The CDR3 loop is CASSRGRQGSEKLFF. The CDR3 DNA reads as TGCGCCAGCAGCCGGGGACGGCAGGGGAGTGAAAAACTGTTTTTT. Full variable domain (missing parts from reference TRBV5-1 and TRBJ1-4): KAGVTQTPRYLIKTRGQQVTLSCSPISGHRSVSWYQQTPGQGLQFLFEYFSETQRNKGNFPGRFSGRQFSNSRSEMNVSTLELGDSALYLCASSRGRQGSEKLFFGSGTQLSVL.

The chain combines TRBV7-6 with TRBJ2-7; 7 nucleotides line up with TRBD2. This CDR3 region has 14 residues. J lost 2 bases, V lost 2 bases, and 3 bases had no gene match. Looked up from germline, CDR1 is SGHVS and CDR2 is FNYEAQ. The CDR3 loop is CASSLNRGAYEQYF. The CDR3 bases are TGTGCCAGCAGCTTAAATCGGGGGGCCTACGAGCAGTACTTC.

V usage is TRBV7-7 and J usage is TRBJ2-5; 8 bases line up with TRBD1. V dropped 1 base and J dropped 5; count of bases not matched to a gene: 6. This CDR3 comprises 15 residues. Germline-derived CDR1 and CDR2 are SSHAT and FNYEAQ (reference sequence). CDR3 amino acids: CASSLGTGRWETQYF. As DNA, the CDR3 is TGTGCCAGCAGCTTAGGGACAGGGAGGTGGGAGACCCAGTACTTC.

This clone appeared a single time. The CDR3: CASSPERTDEQYF. CDR3 nucleotide sequence: TGTGCCAGCTCACCTGAAAGGACAGACGAGCAGTACTTC. The chain joins TRBV18 to TRBJ2-7, with TRBD1 as a possible D gene (6 bases). Looked up from germline, CDR1 is KGHSH and CDR2 is LQKENI. With 3 bases removed from V and 5 bases from J, the gap between germline ends came to 11 bases. The CDR3 loop spans 13 amino acids.

This chain links TRBV5-1 with TRBJ2-3, with TRBD2 identical over 9 bases. Germline assignment: CDR1 SGHRS and CDR2 YFSETQ. The ends lost 4 bases at V and 2 bases at J; junction bases unmatched: 8. The CDR3 totals 16 residues. The CDR3 here is CASSRRASGNTDTQYF. The DNA for the CDR3 is TGCGCCAGCAGCCGGCGGGCTAGCGGGAACACAGATACGCAGTATTTT.